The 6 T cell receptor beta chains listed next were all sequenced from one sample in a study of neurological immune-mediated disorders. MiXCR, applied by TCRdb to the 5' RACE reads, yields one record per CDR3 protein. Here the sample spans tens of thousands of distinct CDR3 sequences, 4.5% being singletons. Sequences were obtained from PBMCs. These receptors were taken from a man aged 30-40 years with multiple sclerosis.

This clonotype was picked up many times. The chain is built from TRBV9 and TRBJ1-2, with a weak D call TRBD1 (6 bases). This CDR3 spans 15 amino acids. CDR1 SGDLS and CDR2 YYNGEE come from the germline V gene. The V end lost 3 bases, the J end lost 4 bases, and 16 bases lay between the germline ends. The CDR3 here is CASSANRAQRYGYTF. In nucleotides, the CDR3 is TGTGCCAGCAGCGCCAACAGGGCCCAACGCTATGGCTACACCTTC.

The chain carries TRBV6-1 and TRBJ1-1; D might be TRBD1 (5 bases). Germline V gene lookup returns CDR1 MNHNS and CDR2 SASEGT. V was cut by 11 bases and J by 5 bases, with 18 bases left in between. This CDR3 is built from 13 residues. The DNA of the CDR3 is TGTGCCTGGGGGAACTCGATTTCAACTGAAGCTTTCTTT. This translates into CAWGNSISTEAFF.

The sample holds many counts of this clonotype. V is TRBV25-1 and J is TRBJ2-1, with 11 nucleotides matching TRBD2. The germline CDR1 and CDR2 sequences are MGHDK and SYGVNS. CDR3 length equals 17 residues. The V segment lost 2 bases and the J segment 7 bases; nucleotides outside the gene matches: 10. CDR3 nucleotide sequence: TGTGCCAGCAGTGAAGGGTTTGCGGTAGCGGGGGGGAATGAGCAGTTCTTC. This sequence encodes CASSEGFAVAGGNEQFF.

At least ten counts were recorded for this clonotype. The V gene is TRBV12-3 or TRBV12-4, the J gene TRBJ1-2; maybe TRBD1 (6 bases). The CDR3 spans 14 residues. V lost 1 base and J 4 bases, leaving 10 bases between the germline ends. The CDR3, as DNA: TGTGCCAGCAGTTTAGACAGGGAGGTCTATGGCTACACCTTC. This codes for CASSLDREVYGYTF.

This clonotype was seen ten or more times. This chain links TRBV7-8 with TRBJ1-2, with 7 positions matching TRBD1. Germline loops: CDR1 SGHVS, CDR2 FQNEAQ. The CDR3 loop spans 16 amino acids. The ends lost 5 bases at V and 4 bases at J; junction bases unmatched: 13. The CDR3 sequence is CASSQNPGTAAYGYTF. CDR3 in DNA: TGTGCCAGCAGCCAAAACCCCGGGACAGCGGCCTATGGCTACACCTTC.

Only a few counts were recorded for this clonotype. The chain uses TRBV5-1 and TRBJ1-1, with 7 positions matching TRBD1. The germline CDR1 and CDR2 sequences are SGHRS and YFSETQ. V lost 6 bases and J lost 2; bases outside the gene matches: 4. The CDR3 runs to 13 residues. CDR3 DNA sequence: TGCGCCAGCAACTACAGGGGAAACACTGAAGCTTTCTTT. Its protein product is CASNYRGNTEAFF.